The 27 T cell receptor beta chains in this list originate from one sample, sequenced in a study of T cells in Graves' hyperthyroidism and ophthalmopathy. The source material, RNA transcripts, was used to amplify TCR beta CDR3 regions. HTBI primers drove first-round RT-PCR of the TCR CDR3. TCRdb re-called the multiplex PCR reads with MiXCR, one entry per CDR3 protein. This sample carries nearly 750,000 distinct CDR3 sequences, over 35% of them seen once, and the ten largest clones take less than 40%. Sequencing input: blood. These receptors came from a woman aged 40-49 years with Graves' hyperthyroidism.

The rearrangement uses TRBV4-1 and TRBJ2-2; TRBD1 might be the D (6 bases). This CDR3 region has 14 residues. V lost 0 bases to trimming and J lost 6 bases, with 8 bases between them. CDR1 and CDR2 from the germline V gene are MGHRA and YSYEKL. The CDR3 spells CASSQDNRAGELFF. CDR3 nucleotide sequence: TGCGCCAGCAGCCAAGACAACAGGGCCGGGGAGCTGTTTTTT.

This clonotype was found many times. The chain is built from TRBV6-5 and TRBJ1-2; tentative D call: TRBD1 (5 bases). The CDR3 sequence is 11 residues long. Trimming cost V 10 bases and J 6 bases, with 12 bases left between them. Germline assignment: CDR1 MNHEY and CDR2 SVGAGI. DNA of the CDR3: TGTGCCACGGGACGTTCGCATGGCTACACCTTC. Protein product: CATGRSHGYTF.

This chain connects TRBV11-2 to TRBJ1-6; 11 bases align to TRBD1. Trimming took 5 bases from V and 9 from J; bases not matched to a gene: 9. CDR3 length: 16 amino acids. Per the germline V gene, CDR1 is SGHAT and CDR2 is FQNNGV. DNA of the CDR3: TGTGCCAGCAGCCCCGCATCCGGGACAGGGGGTTCACCCCTCCACTTT. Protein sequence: CASSPASGTGGSPLHF.

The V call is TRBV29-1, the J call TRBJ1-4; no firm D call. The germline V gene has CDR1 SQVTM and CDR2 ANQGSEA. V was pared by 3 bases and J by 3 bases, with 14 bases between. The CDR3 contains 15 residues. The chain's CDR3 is CSVDDGDAANEKLFF. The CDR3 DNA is TGCAGCGTTGACGACGGGGATGCGGCTAATGAAAAACTGTTTTTT.

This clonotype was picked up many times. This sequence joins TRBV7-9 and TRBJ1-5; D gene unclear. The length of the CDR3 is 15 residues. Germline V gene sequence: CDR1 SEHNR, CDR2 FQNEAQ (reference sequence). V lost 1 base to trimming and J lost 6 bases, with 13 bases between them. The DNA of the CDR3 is TGTGCCAGCAGCTTAGGCGGCAGGTCGGGTCAGCCCCAGCATTTT. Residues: CASSLGGRSGQPQHF.

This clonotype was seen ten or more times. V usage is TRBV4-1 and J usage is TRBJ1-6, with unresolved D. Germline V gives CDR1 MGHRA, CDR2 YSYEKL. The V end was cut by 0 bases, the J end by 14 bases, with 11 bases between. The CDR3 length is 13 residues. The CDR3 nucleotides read TGCGCCAGCAGCCAAGAAGTAGGGAGCACCCTCCACTTT. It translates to CASSQEVGSTLHF.

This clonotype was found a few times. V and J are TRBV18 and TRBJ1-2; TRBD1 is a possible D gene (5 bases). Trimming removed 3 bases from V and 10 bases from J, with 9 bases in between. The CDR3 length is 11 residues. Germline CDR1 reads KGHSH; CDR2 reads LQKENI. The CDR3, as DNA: TGTGCCAGCTCACCCGGGGGAGACTACACCTTC. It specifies CASSPGGDYTF.

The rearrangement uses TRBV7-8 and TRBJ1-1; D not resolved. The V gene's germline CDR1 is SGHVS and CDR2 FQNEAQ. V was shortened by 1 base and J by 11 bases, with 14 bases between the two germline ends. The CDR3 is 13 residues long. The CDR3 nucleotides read TGTGCCAGCAGCTTAGTTTGGTCTCCCGGGGCTTTCTTT. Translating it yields CASSLVWSPGAFF. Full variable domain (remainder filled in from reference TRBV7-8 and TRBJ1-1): GAGVSQSPRYKVAKRGQDVALRCDPISGHVSLFWYQQALGQGPEFLTYFQNEAQLDKSGLPSDRFFAERPEGSVSTLKIQRTQQEDSAVYLCASSLVWSPGAFFGQGTRLTVV.

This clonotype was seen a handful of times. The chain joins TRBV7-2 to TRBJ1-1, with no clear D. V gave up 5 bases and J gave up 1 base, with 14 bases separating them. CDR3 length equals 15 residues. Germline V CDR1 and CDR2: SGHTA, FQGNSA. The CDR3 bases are TGTGCCAGCAGCCCTCAATGGGCTACGAACACTGAAGCTTTCTTT. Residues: CASSPQWATNTEAFF.

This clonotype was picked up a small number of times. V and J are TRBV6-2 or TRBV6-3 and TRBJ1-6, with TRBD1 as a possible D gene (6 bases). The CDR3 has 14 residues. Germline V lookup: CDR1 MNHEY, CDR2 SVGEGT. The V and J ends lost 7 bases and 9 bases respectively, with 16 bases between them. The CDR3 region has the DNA TGTGCCAGCATCGGACCAGGGGACTTTTCACCCCTCCACTTT. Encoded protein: CASIGPGDFSPLHF.

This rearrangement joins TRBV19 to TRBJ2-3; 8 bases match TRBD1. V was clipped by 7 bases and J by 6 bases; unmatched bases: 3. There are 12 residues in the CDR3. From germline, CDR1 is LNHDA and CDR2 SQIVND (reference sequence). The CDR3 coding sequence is TGTGCCAGTATGACAGGGGTTGATACGCAGTATTTT. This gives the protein CASMTGVDTQYF.

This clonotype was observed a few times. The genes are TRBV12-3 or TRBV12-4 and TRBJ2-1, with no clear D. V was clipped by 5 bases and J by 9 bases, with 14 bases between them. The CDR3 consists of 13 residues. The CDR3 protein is CASSRTVNGEQFF. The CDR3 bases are TGTGCCAGCAGTAGGACCGTCAATGGTGAGCAGTTCTTC.

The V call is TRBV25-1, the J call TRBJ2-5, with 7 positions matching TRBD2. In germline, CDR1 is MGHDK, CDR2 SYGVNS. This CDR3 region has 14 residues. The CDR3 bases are TGTGCTAGAGAGGAGGAAGCGGGACAAGAGACCCAGTACTTC. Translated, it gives CAREEEAGQETQYF.

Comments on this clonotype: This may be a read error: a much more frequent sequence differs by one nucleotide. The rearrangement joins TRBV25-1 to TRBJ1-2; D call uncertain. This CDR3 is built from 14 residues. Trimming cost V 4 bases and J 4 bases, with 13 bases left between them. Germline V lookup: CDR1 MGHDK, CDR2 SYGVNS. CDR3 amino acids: CASSAVSVLYGYTF. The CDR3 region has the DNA TGTGCCAGCAGTGCCGTGTCGGTACTCTATGGCTACACCTTC.

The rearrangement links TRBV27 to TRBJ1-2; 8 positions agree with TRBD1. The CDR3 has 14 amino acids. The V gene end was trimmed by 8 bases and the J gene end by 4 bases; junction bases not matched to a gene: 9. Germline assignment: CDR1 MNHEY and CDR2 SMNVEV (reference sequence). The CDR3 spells CASALRGLSYGYTF. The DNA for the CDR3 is TGTGCCAGCGCCCTCAGGGGGCTCTCCTATGGCTACACCTTC.

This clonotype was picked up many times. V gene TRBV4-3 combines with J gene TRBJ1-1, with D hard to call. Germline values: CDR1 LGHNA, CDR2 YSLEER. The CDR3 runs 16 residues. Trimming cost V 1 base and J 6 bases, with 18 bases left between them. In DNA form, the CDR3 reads TGCGCCAGCAGCCAAGTTCAAGGAGAAATGGGCGCTGAAGCTTTCTTT. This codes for CASSQVQGEMGAEAFF.

The CDR3 nucleotides are TGTGCCAGCAGTTTAAATTCAGCGGGTGGCTACACCTTC. As protein: CASSLNSAGGYTF. The V gene is TRBV27, the J gene TRBJ1-2; D unresolved. Germline V gene data show CDR1 as MNHEY and CDR2 as SMNVEV (reference sequence). The CDR3 has 13 residues. Trimming pared 2 bases from V and 7 bases from J, leaving 11 bases between.

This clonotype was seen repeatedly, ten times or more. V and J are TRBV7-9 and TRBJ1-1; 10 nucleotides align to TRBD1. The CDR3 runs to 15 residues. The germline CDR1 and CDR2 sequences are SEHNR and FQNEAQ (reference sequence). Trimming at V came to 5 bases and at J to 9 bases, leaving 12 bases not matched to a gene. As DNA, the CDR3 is TGTGCCAGCAGCCTGACCGGGACAGGGGAAGGGCAAGCTTTCTTT. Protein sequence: CASSLTGTGEGQAFF.

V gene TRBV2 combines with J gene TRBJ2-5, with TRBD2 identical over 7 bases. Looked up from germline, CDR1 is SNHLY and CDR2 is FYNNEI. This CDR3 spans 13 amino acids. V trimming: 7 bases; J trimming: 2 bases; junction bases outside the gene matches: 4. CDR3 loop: CASTNGGQETQYF. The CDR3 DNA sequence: TGTGCCAGCACCAACGGGGGGCAAGAGACCCAGTACTTC.

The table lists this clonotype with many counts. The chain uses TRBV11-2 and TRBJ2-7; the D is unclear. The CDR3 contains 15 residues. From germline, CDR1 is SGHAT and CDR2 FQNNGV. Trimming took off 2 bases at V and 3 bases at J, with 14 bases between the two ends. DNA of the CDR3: TGTGCCAGCAGCTTATTAGCACCGACGATCTACGAGCAGTACTTC. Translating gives CASSLLAPTIYEQYF.

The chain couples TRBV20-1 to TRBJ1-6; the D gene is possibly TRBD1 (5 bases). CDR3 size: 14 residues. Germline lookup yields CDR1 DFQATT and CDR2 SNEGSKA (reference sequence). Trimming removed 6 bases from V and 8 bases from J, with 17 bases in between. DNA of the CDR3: TGCAGTGCCCCCGGGGGGTCTACGGATTCACCCCTCCACTTT. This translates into CSAPGGSTDSPLHF.

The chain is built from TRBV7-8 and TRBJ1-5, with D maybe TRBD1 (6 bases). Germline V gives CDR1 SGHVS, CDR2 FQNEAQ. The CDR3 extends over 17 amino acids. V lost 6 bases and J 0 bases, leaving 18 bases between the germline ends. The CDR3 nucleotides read TGTGCCAGCAGTGGATCAGGGTGGACAGATAGCAATCAGCCCCAGCATTTT. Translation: CASSGSGWTDSNQPQHF.

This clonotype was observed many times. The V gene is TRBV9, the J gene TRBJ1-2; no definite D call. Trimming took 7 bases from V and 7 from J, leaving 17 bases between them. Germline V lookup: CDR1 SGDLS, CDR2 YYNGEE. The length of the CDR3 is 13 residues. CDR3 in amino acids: CASSSRAAGGYTF. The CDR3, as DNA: TGTGCCAGCTCATCACGGGCTGCTGGTGGCTACACCTTC.

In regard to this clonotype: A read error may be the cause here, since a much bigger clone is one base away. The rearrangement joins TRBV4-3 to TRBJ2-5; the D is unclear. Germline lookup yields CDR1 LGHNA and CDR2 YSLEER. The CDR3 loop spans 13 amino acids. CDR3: CASGQENAETQYF. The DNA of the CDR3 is TGCGCCAGCGGCCAAGAGAATGCGGAGACCCAGTACTTC.

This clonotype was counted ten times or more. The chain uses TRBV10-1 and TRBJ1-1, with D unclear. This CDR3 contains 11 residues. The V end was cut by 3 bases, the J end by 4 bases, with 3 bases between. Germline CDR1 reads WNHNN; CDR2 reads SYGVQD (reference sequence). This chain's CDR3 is CASSDSTEAFF. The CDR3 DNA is TGCGCCAGCAGTGACAGCACTGAAGCTTTCTTT.

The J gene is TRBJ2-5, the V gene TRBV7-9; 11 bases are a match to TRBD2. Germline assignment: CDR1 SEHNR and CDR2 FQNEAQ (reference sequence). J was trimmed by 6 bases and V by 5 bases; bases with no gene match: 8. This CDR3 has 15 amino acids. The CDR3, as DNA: TGTGCCAGCAGCGCCGGGACTAGCGGAGAGAAGACCCAGTACTTC. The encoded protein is CASSAGTSGEKTQYF.

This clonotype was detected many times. The CDR3 DNA follows: TGTGCCAGCAGCTTAGGATCCCTCCCCGAGAGTGAAGCTTTCTTT. Translating it yields CASSLGSLPESEAFF. The chain combines TRBV7-9 with TRBJ1-1; no clear D gene. Germline CDR1 is SEHNR and CDR2 is FQNEAQ (reference sequence). This CDR3 is built from 15 residues. V was trimmed by 1 base and J by 7 bases, leaving 16 bases between them. Supplemented by reference TRBV7-9 and TRBJ1-1, the full variable domain reads DTGVSQNPRHKITKRGQNVTFRCDPISEHNRLYWYRQTLGQGPEFLTYFQNEAQLEKSRLLSDRFSAERPKGSFSTLEIQRTEQGDSAMYLCASSLGSLPESEAFFGQGTRLTVV.